This T cell receptor (beta chain) was sequenced for a study of blood T cells in healthy people across ages. Study-wide findings and caveats: Without sorted subsets, naive and antigen-experienced compartments could not be conclusively compared. It was the long-lived donors that had more naive CD4+ cells and higher diversity than aged donors.

For the second PCR, which ran for about 6 to 11 cycles, a sample-barcoded 5' primer and a J-beta primer mix were used. MiXCR was run by TCRdb on the 5' RACE reads, yielding one entry per CDR3 protein. The sample holds more than 550,000 distinct CDR3 sequences; approximately 21% are singletons and the top ten take roughly 22%. Aged about 6 to 95, donors were systemically healthy Caucasians from Russia. With respect to this clonotype: The antigen is not known.

This TCR came from a man aged 65-85 years in good health. The specimen was blood.

The chain's CDR3 is CASSLAAETGEAFF. DNA for the CDR3: TGCGCCAGCAGCTTGGCGGCAGAAACTGGCGAAGCTTTCTTT. The chain links TRBV5-1 to TRBJ1-1, with D unclear. Trimming shortened V by 0 bases and J by 8 bases, and 14 bases separated the two germline ends. The germline V gene has CDR1 SGHRS and CDR2 YFSETQ. The CDR3 has 14 residues. Together with reference TRBV5-1 and TRBJ1-1, the CDR3 gives the full variable domain: KAGVTQTPRYLIKTRGQQVTLSCSPISGHRSVSWYQQTPGQGLQFLFEYFSETQRNKGNFPGRFSGRQFSNSRSEMNVSTLELGDSALYLCASSLAAETGEAFFGQGTRLTVV.